The rows below give T cell receptor beta chains drawn from one sample of a study of identical twins. Via MiXCR, TCRdb re-called the 5' RACE reads, giving one row per CDR3 protein. The sample lists about 520,000 distinct CDR3 sequences, 22% occurring once. The same sample was also studied in work on T cells expressing NK-cell markers.

Sequenced: CD4+ T cells sorted from blood. Receptor source: a woman aged 18 to 35 in good health. Both conserved end residues are part of each CDR3. D genes are given only for firm matches. Clone size is given for some rows only: seen once, a few or many times, or a class if the clone is expanded.

J: TRBJ2-1; V: TRBV20-1; size: few; D: TRBD2; CDR3: CSTSGRAGYEQFF; DNA: TGCAGTACTAGCGGGAGGGCCGGGTATGAGCAGTTCTTC
J: TRBJ1-5; V: TRBV20-1; size: few; D: NA; CDR3: CSARSPGNRQPQHF; DNA: TGCAGTGCTAGGTCCCCAGGGAATCGCCAGCCCCAGCATTTT
J: TRBJ2-1; V: TRBV6-5; size: few; D: TRBD2; CDR3: CASTLLAGGEQFF; DNA: TGTGCCAGCACCTTACTAGCGGGAGGTGAGCAGTTCTTC
J: TRBJ1-2; V: TRBV20-1; size: few; D: NA; CDR3: CSATRQAYGYTF; DNA: TGCAGTGCAACCCGACAGGCTTATGGCTACACCTTC
J: TRBJ1-2; V: TRBV7-7; size: NA; D: TRBD1; CDR3: CASSPYQGGYGYTF; DNA: TGTGCCAGCAGCCCATACCAGGGGGGGTATGGCTACACCTTC
J: TRBJ2-5; V: TRBV5-5; size: NA; D: NA; CDR3: CASSRAGTVQETQYF; DNA: TGTGCCAGCAGCCGGGCCGGGACGGTACAAGAGACCCAGTACTTC
J: TRBJ2-7; V: TRBV6-1; size: NA; D: TRBD1; CDR3: CASSGPGQGLFREQYF; DNA: TGTGCCAGCAGTGGGCCCGGACAGGGTCTATTTCGGGAGCAGTACTTC
J: TRBJ2-2; V: TRBV7-2; size: NA; D: TRBD2; CDR3: CASSLMAPAGGTGELFF; DNA: TGTGCCAGCAGCTTGATGGCACCAGCGGGGGGCACCGGGGAGCTGTTTTTT
J: TRBJ2-2; V: TRBV7-6; size: NA; D: NA; CDR3: CASSSQDYRNTGELFF; DNA: TGTGCCAGCAGCTCACAGGACTACCGGAACACCGGGGAGCTGTTTTTT
J: TRBJ2-3; V: TRBV20-1; size: few; D: TRBD2; CDR3: CSALSGVDTDTQYF; DNA: TGCAGTGCCTTGAGCGGGGTTGACACAGATACGCAGTATTTT
J: TRBJ2-3; V: TRBV7-8; size: NA; D: TRBD2; CDR3: CASSLGLVTPDAQYF; DNA: TGTGCCAGCAGCCTGGGACTAGTTACGCCCGATGCGCAGTATTTT
J: TRBJ1-5; V: TRBV6-2/TRBV6-3; size: once; D: TRBD1; CDR3: CASTEGAQPQHF; DNA: TGTGCCAGCACCGAGGGGGCTCAGCCCCAGCATTTT
J: TRBJ1-1; V: TRBV12-3/TRBV12-4; size: few; D: NA; CDR3: CASSRTTMNTEAFF; DNA: TGTGCCAGCAGTCGGACAACTATGAACACTGAAGCTTTCTTT
J: TRBJ2-7; V: TRBV20-1; size: few; D: TRBD2; CDR3: CSPMGLAGGEQYF; DNA: TGCAGCCCGATGGGACTAGCGGGAGGGGAGCAGTACTTC
J: TRBJ2-3; V: TRBV5-1; size: NA; D: TRBD2; CDR3: CASSGGDGADTQYF; DNA: TGCGCCAGCAGCGGGGGGGACGGCGCAGATACGCAGTATTTT
J: TRBJ2-7; V: TRBV5-1; size: few; D: NA; CDR3: CASSLSGLTPQQYF; DNA: TGCGCCAGCAGCTTGTCAGGGCTAACCCCGCAGCAGTACTTC
J: TRBJ2-7; V: TRBV12-3/TRBV12-4; size: many; D: TRBD1; CDR3: CASSRAGTDYEQYF; DNA: TGTGCCAGCAGCCGTGCCGGGACAGACTACGAGCAGTACTTC
J: TRBJ2-1; V: TRBV3-1; size: NA; D: TRBD2; CDR3: CATSTGAGSYNEQFF; DNA: TGTGCCACCTCCACAGGAGCGGGAAGCTACAATGAGCAGTTCTTC
J: TRBJ2-3; V: TRBV5-1; size: NA; D: NA; CDR3: CASSLARTDTDTQYF; DNA: TGCGCCAGCAGCTTGGCCCGGACAGACACAGATACGCAGTATTTT
J: TRBJ2-1; V: TRBV29-1; size: NA; D: TRBD2; CDR3: CSVIWRGSRGNEQFF; DNA: TGCAGCGTTATCTGGCGGGGGTCTAGAGGGAATGAGCAGTTCTTC
J: TRBJ2-5; V: TRBV7-9; size: few; D: NA; CDR3: CASSFLGRETQYF; DNA: TGTGCCAGCAGCTTTTTAGGTCGAGAGACCCAGTACTTC
J: TRBJ2-5; V: TRBV6-1; size: NA; D: NA; CDR3: CASSPPYRSETQYF; DNA: TGTGCCAGCAGCCCCCCCTACAGATCGGAGACCCAGTACTTC
J: TRBJ2-3; V: TRBV12-3/TRBV12-4; size: few; D: NA; CDR3: CASRAFGTDTQYF; DNA: TGTGCCAGCAGAGCGTTTGGCACAGATACGCAGTATTTT
J: TRBJ2-7; V: TRBV6-2/TRBV6-3; size: NA; D: TRBD2; CDR3: CASRGTSEYYEQYF; DNA: TGTGCCAGCCGCGGGACTAGCGAGTACTACGAGCAGTACTTC
J: TRBJ2-3; V: TRBV4-3; size: NA; D: TRBD2; CDR3: CASSQVAGGLGTDTQYF; DNA: TGCGCCAGCAGCCAAGTAGCGGGAGGTCTTGGCACAGATACGCAGTATTTT
J: TRBJ2-3; V: TRBV20-1; size: NA; D: TRBD1; CDR3: CSASSGGQLTDTQYF; DNA: TGCAGTGCCTCGTCAGGGGGTCAACTCACAGATACGCAGTATTTT
J: TRBJ2-3; V: TRBV5-1; size: NA; D: NA; CDR3: CASSSLVTTDTQYF; DNA: TGCGCCAGCAGCTCCCTAGTTACCACAGATACGCAGTATTTT
J: TRBJ2-7; V: TRBV10-3; size: NA; D: NA; CDR3: CASHSGSSYEQYF; DNA: TGTGCCTCCCACTCCGGGTCGTCCTACGAGCAGTACTTC
J: TRBJ2-7; V: TRBV6-6; size: NA; D: NA; CDR3: CASSPGVGEYF; DNA: TGTGCCAGCAGCCCGGGTGTAGGGGAGTACTTC
J: TRBJ2-7; V: TRBV20-1; size: few; D: NA; CDR3: CSAREGKGSYEQYF; DNA: TGCAGTGCTAGGGAGGGAAAAGGCAGTTACGAGCAGTACTTC
J: TRBJ2-1; V: TRBV7-2; size: NA; D: NA; CDR3: CASRTGPIVGEQFF; DNA: TGTGCCAGCAGAACCGGACCAATAGTGGGTGAGCAGTTCTTC
J: TRBJ1-5; V: TRBV3-1; size: few; D: NA; CDR3: CASSLVPGNQPQHF; DNA: TGTGCCAGCAGCCTGGTCCCTGGGAATCAGCCCCAGCATTTT
J: TRBJ2-7; V: TRBV15; size: NA; D: NA; CDR3: CATSSGTGYATQQYF; DNA: TGTGCCACCAGCAGTGGAACAGGGTATGCTACGCAGCAGTACTTC
J: TRBJ2-2; V: TRBV3-1; size: NA; D: NA; CDR3: CASSRGWDGELFF; DNA: TGTGCCAGCAGCCGGGGCTGGGACGGGGAGCTGTTTTTT
J: TRBJ2-5; V: TRBV6-1; size: NA; D: NA; CDR3: CASIPHWFGETQYF; DNA: TGTGCCAGCATTCCGCACTGGTTTGGGGAGACCCAGTACTTC
J: TRBJ2-1; V: TRBV20-1; size: NA; D: TRBD2; CDR3: CSAETSGEQFF; DNA: TGCAGTGCCGAAACTAGCGGCGAGCAGTTCTTC
J: TRBJ2-1; V: TRBV20-1; size: few; D: TRBD2; CDR3: CSAKPSGSYNEQFF; DNA: TGCAGTGCCAAACCTAGCGGAAGCTACAATGAGCAGTTCTTC
J: TRBJ2-1; V: TRBV30; size: NA; D: TRBD1; CDR3: CARGTGPEQFF; DNA: TGTGCCCGTGGGACAGGGCCTGAGCAGTTCTTC
J: TRBJ2-1; V: TRBV6-2/TRBV6-3; size: few; D: TRBD2; CDR3: CASSPGIAGPANEQFF; DNA: TGTGCCAGCAGCCCCGGGATAGCGGGACCTGCCAATGAGCAGTTCTTC
J: TRBJ2-1; V: TRBV7-9; size: NA; D: NA; CDR3: CASSFLMGGAYNEQFF; DNA: TGTGCCAGCAGCTTTCTCATGGGCGGGGCCTACAATGAGCAGTTCTTC
J: TRBJ1-4; V: TRBV29-1; size: NA; D: TRBD1; CDR3: CSVSDRRTLKLFF; DNA: TGCAGCGTTTCGGACAGGAGGACCTTAAAACTGTTTTTT
J: TRBJ2-3; V: TRBV3-1; size: NA; D: TRBD2; CDR3: CASSQWTSGDSTDTQYF; DNA: TGTGCCAGCAGCCAATGGACTAGCGGGGATAGCACAGATACGCAGTATTTT
J: TRBJ2-4; V: TRBV19; size: NA; D: NA; CDR3: CASQTTPGNIQYF; DNA: TGTGCCAGCCAGACTACCCCCGGAAACATTCAGTACTTC
J: TRBJ1-1; V: TRBV5-4; size: once; D: NA; CDR3: CASSLDRIEAFF; DNA: TGTGCCAGCAGCTTGGACAGGATTGAAGCTTTCTTC
J: TRBJ2-7; V: TRBV18; size: NA; D: NA; CDR3: CASSPDRFREQYF; DNA: TGTGCCAGCTCCCCCGACAGGTTCCGCGAGCAGTACTTC
J: TRBJ2-5; V: TRBV4-2; size: NA; D: TRBD2; CDR3: CASSQGPASGGAGETQYF; DNA: TGTGCCAGCAGCCAAGGTCCTGCTAGCGGGGGGGCAGGGGAGACCCAGTACTTC
J: TRBJ2-7; V: TRBV12-3/TRBV12-4; size: NA; D: TRBD1; CDR3: CASSFRAGGSYEQYF; DNA: TGTGCCAGCAGTTTTAGGGCAGGGGGCTCCTACGAGCAGTACTTC
J: TRBJ2-1; V: TRBV7-9; size: few; D: TRBD2; CDR3: CASSLAGGGRNEQFF; DNA: TGTGCCAGCAGCTTAGCCGGCGGGGGGAGGAATGAGCAGTTCTTC
J: TRBJ2-1; V: TRBV20-1; size: NA; D: TRBD2; CDR3: CSAPNPQGGGNNEQFF; DNA: TGCAGTGCACCGAATCCACAGGGCGGGGGGAACAATGAGCAGTTCTTC
J: TRBJ2-5; V: TRBV29-1; size: few; D: NA; CDR3: CSHTQGGETQYF; DNA: TGCAGTCATACTCAAGGGGGGGAGACCCAGTACTTC
J: TRBJ2-7; V: TRBV5-8; size: few; D: NA; CDR3: CASSLTNGSPYF; DNA: TGTGCCAGCAGCCTGACAAATGGGAGCCCGTACTTC
J: TRBJ2-5; V: TRBV20-1; size: few; D: TRBD2; CDR3: CSSTSSGAQETQYF; DNA: TGCAGCAGTACCTCTAGCGGGGCCCAAGAGACCCAGTACTTC
J: TRBJ1-2; V: TRBV7-2; size: NA; D: TRBD1; CDR3: CASSYRTGGDYGYTF; DNA: TGTGCCAGCAGCTACCGGACAGGGGGCGACTATGGCTACACCTTC
J: TRBJ1-2; V: TRBV5-6; size: few; D: NA; CDR3: CASSFKTLHGYTF; DNA: TGTGCCAGCAGCTTCAAGACGCTCCATGGCTACACCTTC
J: TRBJ2-5; V: TRBV29-1; size: NA; D: TRBD1; CDR3: CSGGTVQETQYF; DNA: TGCAGCGGTGGGACAGTCCAAGAGACCCAGTACTTC
J: TRBJ2-5; V: TRBV20-1; size: few; D: TRBD2; CDR3: CSAYPAGEFQETQYF; DNA: TGCAGTGCTTATCCAGCGGGGGAATTCCAAGAGACCCAGTACTTC
J: TRBJ2-3; V: TRBV20-1; size: NA; D: TRBD2; CDR3: CSGYGGGDTDTQYF; DNA: TGCAGTGGGTACGGCGGGGGGGACACAGATACGCAGTATTTT
J: TRBJ2-7; V: TRBV10-3; size: few; D: NA; CDR3: CAISESGSPYEQYF; DNA: TGTGCCATCAGTGAGTCGGGGTCTCCCTACGAGCAGTACTTC
J: TRBJ1-1; V: TRBV6-5; size: many; D: NA; CDR3: CASSYRNTEAFF; DNA: TGTGCCAGCAGTTACCGGAACACTGAAGCTTTCTTT